This TCR beta chain was retrieved from a study of T cell changes during pregnancy in multiple sclerosis. The CDR3 has 17 amino acids. The assay was immunoSEQ multiplex PCR, and TCRdb's table has in-frame clones only and misses some. The sample records around 38,000 clones, about 92% being singletons. This receptor was taken from a female donor in good health, enrolled as a control in a pregnancy study. The material sequenced was CD4+ T cells from peripheral blood mononuclear cells, taken in the third trimester of pregnancy. The chain joins TRBV21-1 to TRBJ1-1; the table's TRBD1 call for D was not verified on the DNA. TRBV21-1 has pseudogene status. The CDR3 nucleotides are TGTGCCAGCAGCACCCTGGGGGACAGGGAGGCTCTCACTGAAGCTTTCTTT. Its translation: CASSTLGDREALTEAFF.